These T cell receptor beta chains were read from a single sample in a study of cytomegalovirus exposure and HLA in healthy donors. The protocol was immunoSEQ multiplex PCR, while the TCRdb copy is restricted to in-frame clones and leaves out a portion. The profile shows around 96,000 clones, 65% to 80% of them singletons. Sequenced material: PBMCs. The origin of the receptors is a man aged 30 to 45 in good health and CMV-seropositive. The conserved cysteine and the conserved F or W are not part of the CDR3 here. A D gene is named only where the DNA matches it firmly. Clone size appears in some rows only: once, few, many, or a class for an expanded clone.

V gene: TRBV5-1; D gene: TRBD1; clone size: few; J gene: TRBJ1-5; CDR3 protein: ASSWTGATNQPQH
V gene: TRBV15; D gene: NA; clone size: NA; J gene: TRBJ2-7; CDR3 protein: ATSSGAREGYEQY
V gene: TRBV28; D gene: TRBD1; clone size: NA; J gene: TRBJ1-5; CDR3 protein: ASSLDSVGRDRRREGHQPQH
V gene: TRBV9; D gene: NA; clone size: NA; J gene: TRBJ2-1; CDR3 protein: ASSVRQGSYANEQF
V gene: TRBV28; D gene: TRBD1; clone size: few; J gene: TRBJ2-7; CDR3 protein: ASSWDRGLYEQY
V gene: TRBV23-1; D gene: TRBD1; clone size: NA; J gene: TRBJ1-1; CDR3 protein: ASSPRRGLRNTEAF
V gene: TRBV18; D gene: TRBD2; clone size: NA; J gene: TRBJ2-3; CDR3 protein: ASSPTPGLAGETDTQY
V gene: TRBV5-5; D gene: TRBD1; clone size: NA; J gene: TRBJ2-5; CDR3 protein: ASRKSTGQGAETQY
V gene: TRBV4-1; D gene: NA; clone size: NA; J gene: TRBJ1-3; CDR3 protein: ASSQDYREKGNTIY
V gene: TRBV9; D gene: NA; clone size: NA; J gene: TRBJ2-7; CDR3 protein: ASSSRTESYEQY
V gene: TRBV6-5; D gene: NA; clone size: few; J gene: TRBJ2-7; CDR3 protein: ASSEVGLSYEQY
V gene: TRBV12-2; D gene: NA; clone size: NA; J gene: TRBJ1-5; CDR3 protein: ASRFDRVRNQPQH
V gene: TRBV30; D gene: NA; clone size: NA; J gene: TRBJ2-2; CDR3 protein: AWLRRGLNTGELF
V gene: TRBV10-2; D gene: NA; clone size: NA; J gene: TRBJ2-1; CDR3 protein: ASSIGWPSQGNEQF
V gene: TRBV29-1; D gene: NA; clone size: NA; J gene: TRBJ2-7; CDR3 protein: SVGIRGYQY